This T cell receptor beta chain originates from a study of blood T cells in healthy people across ages. Study-wide results and caveats: Since the PBMCs were unsorted, naive and antigen-experienced cells could not be conclusively compared. Per-million-T-cell TCR beta diversity fell roughly linearly with age.

For the second PCR, which ran for 7 to 11 cycles, a sample-barcoded 5' primer and a J-beta primer mix were used. Every single cDNA molecule received a tag from a template-switch adaptor with 12 random nucleotides. From the 5' RACE reads, TCRdb called clonotypes with MiXCR, one entry per CDR3 protein. The sample shows about 570,000 distinct CDR3 sequences, 25% to 30% of them seen only once. Notes on this clonotype: The antigen remains unidentified.

Every donor gave about 9 milliliters of peripheral blood. Germline assignment: CDR1 MDHEN and CDR2 SYDVKM. Trimming took off 5 bases at V and 7 bases at J, with 14 bases between the two ends. There are 13 residues in the CDR3. The receptor was derived from a woman between 65 and 79 years old in good health. The chain links TRBV28 to TRBJ1-2; TRBD1 is a possible D gene (5 bases). Sequenced: blood. The CDR3 reads CASSGGGTRGYTF. Here the CDR3 DNA reads TGTGCCAGCAGTGGGGGGGGGACTCGTGGCTACACCTTC.